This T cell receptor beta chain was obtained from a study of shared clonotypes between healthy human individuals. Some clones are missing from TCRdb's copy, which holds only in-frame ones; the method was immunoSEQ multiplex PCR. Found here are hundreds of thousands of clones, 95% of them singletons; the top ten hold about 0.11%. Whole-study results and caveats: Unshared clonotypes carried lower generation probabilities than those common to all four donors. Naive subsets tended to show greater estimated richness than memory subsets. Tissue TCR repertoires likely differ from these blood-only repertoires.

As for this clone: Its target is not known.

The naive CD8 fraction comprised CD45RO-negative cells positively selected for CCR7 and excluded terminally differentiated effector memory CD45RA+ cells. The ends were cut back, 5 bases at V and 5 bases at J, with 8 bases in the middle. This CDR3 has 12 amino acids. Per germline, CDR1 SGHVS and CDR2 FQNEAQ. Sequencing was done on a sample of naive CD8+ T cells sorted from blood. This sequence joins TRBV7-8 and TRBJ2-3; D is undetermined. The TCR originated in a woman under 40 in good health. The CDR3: CASSQALDTQYF. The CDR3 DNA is TGTGCCAGCAGCCAGGCGCTAGATACGCAGTATTTT.